One T cell receptor (beta chain) is described in this entry. This clonotype was seen many times. Its antigen is still unknown. No base qualities exist here, and no much larger clone lies one base off it. The data were obtained in a study of regulatory T cells in long-lasting Graves disease (dated by TCRdb to the early 2020s). Background on the whole study: Antithyroid drugs had been taken for less than 3 months by newly diagnosed Graves' disease patients. This study used TCR sequencing and RNA sequencing of peripheral blood to compare persistent Graves' disease patients against newly diagnosed Graves' disease patients. The study took place in China and was registered as a clinical trial. A total of roughly 35 samples underwent TCR sequencing: around 13 from persistent and approximately 20 from newly diagnosed Graves' disease patients. Study-wide conclusions, independent of this receptor: Compared with newly diagnosed patients, persistent Graves' disease patients had lower TCR Shannon entropy and fewer highly expanded clones, which suggests clonal expansion. The small sample size was acknowledged by the authors as a limitation that may reduce accuracy. Patients with persistent disease shared more public clonotypes (approximately 2,500) than newly diagnosed patients did (more than 900). Sequencing and analysis were limited to the TCR beta chain. Only peripheral blood was studied, because thyroid tissue, the primary lesion, was inaccessible.

The library was built by means of multiplex PCR. Sequencing relied on an Illumina HiSeq 4000. iRepertoire HTBI primers and Arm-PCR amplification of CDR3 regions were used to construct TCR beta libraries. Gel purification was performed on PCR products prior to sequencing. From the authors' description of their analysis: Gene usage analysis of CDR3 amino acid clonotypes used the 50 to 70 TRBV and around 14 TRBJ segments found across samples. COPE and FqMerger were used to merge filtered high-quality paired reads into contigs. BLAST was used to align contigs to IMGT TRBV, TRBD and TRBJ reference genes, with CDR3 defined following IMGT. Any clonotype with a frequency above 0.1% was classified as a highly expanded clone. Shannon entropy was used to measure repertoire diversity, and the Gini coefficient was used to measure V-J evenness. A clonotype found in more than one individual was treated as public. TCRdb handled the public reads itself, with Q25 trimming in fastp and clone calling in MiXCR, and kept productive beta chains. Rows merge per CDR3 protein into single entries with the most common DNA and genes. What appears here as the V and J calls and clone size reflects TCRdb's work, not the paper's. The sample table contains 400,000 to 500,000 distinct CDR3 sequences; only one count was recorded for 14% of them. The top ten constitute around a sixth of the sample.

The time point tag for this specimen amounts to: newly diagnosed GD, antithyroid drugs for less than 3 months. For both TCR sequencing and RNA sequencing, RNA was extracted from PBMCs in TRIzol. The diagnosis of Graves' disease followed American Thyroid Association guidelines. Patients for the study were recruited at an endocrinology department in Xi'an, China. Each patient gave 9 to 10 milliliters of peripheral blood, collected in an EDTA anticoagulant tube. Ficoll Paque Plus density gradient separation was used to isolate PBMCs, and no additional T cell sorting was done. An Agilent 2100 Bioanalyzer and agarose gel were used to check RNA quality, while a NanoDrop 2000 measured RNA concentration. The same sample was also used in a study of T cells in Graves' hyperthyroidism and ophthalmopathy. That second publication adds: Stable Graves' hyperthyroidism was defined as no progression to ophthalmopathy during 18 months of follow-up. Hyperthyroidism patients were newly diagnosed, had a disease duration of under 2 months, and were aged 18 to 65 years. Any patient with an uncontrolled infection, another autoimmune disease, pregnancy or lactation was excluded. Diagnoses were established on the basis of clinical symptoms, serum thyroxine and TRAb, thyroid ultrasound, and orbital computed tomography. The TCR CDR3 was subjected to a first round of RT-PCR using the HTBI primer set and the Qiagen OneStep RT-PCR kit. Blood samples also contained most of the expanded thyroid clonotypes (frequency above 0.001), which suggests that blood repertoires may reflect thyroid immune responses. In cross-validation, a model built on a 13 V-J signature told ophthalmopathy apart from stable hyperthyroidism with approximately 90% sensitivity and about 81% specificity, and in testing the same model reached 80%/75%. In validation, the model predicted progression to ophthalmopathy with 55% to 71% sensitivity and roughly 72% specificity, a median of about 6 months before onset. TCR V-J signatures able to tell the groups apart were searched for in a discovery cohort of approximately 95 patients, of whom under 45 had Graves' ophthalmopathy and 57 had stable Graves' hyperthyroidism. An independent validation cohort of under 20 hyperthyroidism patients and 17 patients who later progressed to ophthalmopathy tested prospective prediction of ophthalmopathy. The approximately 98 discovery patients were randomly divided into training and test sets at a 7:3 ratio. The study also compared thyroid tissue and blood T-cell repertoires from 6 or 7 Graves' hyperthyroidism patients. After sampling, hyperthyroidism patients received methimazole starting at 30 mg daily, and ophthalmopathy patients received high-dose intravenous methylprednisolone. The libraries were constructed in a second round of multiplex PCR and then size-selected and purified. Libraries were sequenced paired-end with 100 bp reads on an Illumina HiSeq2000. Raw data were processed with SOAPnuke, discarding reads with adapters, uncalled bases, mean Phred below 15, or no exact constant-primer or identifier match. COPE v1.2.5 was used to merge the high-quality paired reads, and each unique nucleotide sequence was defined as a clonotype. Clonotypes were aligned to IMGT TRBV, TRBD and TRBJ reference segments using MiTCR v1.1. Only V-J combinations with frequency above 0.0001, covering 99.2% of repertoires, were analysed. The TCS score was defined as F50 (clonal expansion) divided by E x V (chaos), with BLOSUM62-based TCRdist calculated between CDR3 peptides within each V-J. Welch's t-statistics and random forest reduced around 520 V-J features to around 14, which were used in a naive Bayes classifier (R e1071). Sample size was not statistically predetermined, and investigators were not blinded to group allocation. TCR Vbeta CDR3 sequencing of 120 to 150 peripheral blood samples (around 45 ophthalmopathy, roughly 74 hyperthyroidism and roughly 17 progressor patients) is reported in the paper.

The TCR sequence derives from a woman in her forties or fifties with Graves disease. Donor details come from another sample of the same person, matched by shared clones. This specimen was peripheral blood mononuclear cells (PBMCs), taken at new diagnosis, from a patient treated with antithyroid drugs.

The encoded CDR3 is CASSARDSALEAFF. The DNA sequence follows: TGTGCCAGCAGTGCCCGGGACAGCGCTCTGGAAGCTTTCTTT. The chain is assembled from TRBV28 and TRBJ1-1, with TRBD1 identical over 7 junction bases. The germline V gene specifies MDHEN as CDR1 and SYDVKM as CDR2. V trim: 5 bases; J trim: 8 bases; unmatched bases: 11. From the cysteine through the phenylalanine, the CDR3 covers 14 amino acids. The kept DNA is CDR3 alone, 42 bases in frame from the first base.